One TCR beta chain is described in this entry. These data come from a study of CD8 T cells in Susac syndrome. Germline V gives CDR1 LGHNA, CDR2 YNFKEQ. The CDR3 has 17 amino acids. V was pared by 4 bases and J by 3 bases, with 10 bases of the junction left unmatched. Peripheral blood CD8+ and CD4+ T cells were profiled by TCR beta sequencing. An amount of RNA that ranged from roughly 0.45 to 1 ug was reverse transcribed with random hexamers. MiXCR, applied by TCRdb to the immunoSEQ multiplex PCR reads, yields one record per CDR3 protein. The sample contains 250,000 to 300,000 distinct CDR3 sequences, 70% to 90% of which appear only once.

This TCR came from a human donor with multiple sclerosis. The sample taken for sequencing was CD8+ T cells from PBMCs. The chain uses TRBV4-2 and TRBJ2-1; 9 positions agree with TRBD2. The DNA of the CDR3 is TGTGCCAGCAGCCTCACCGCGACTAGCGGTTACTACAATGAGCAGTTCTTC. Amino acids: CASSLTATSGYYNEQFF.